The next 9 T cell receptor beta chains were all read from a single sample in a study of cytomegalovirus exposure and HLA in healthy donors. PCR employed 60 Vbeta and 13 Jbeta primers. TCRdb's table, derived via immunoSEQ multiplex PCR, lists solely in-frame clones and lacks some. The repertoire consists of about 110,000 clones, with around 78% occurring once and the leading ten covering about 5.3%. What was sequenced was PBMCs. The origin of the receptors is a male donor in good health and CMV-seronegative.

The chain uses TRBV4-2 and TRBJ2-7; 7 nucleotides line up with TRBD2. Germline-derived CDR1 and CDR2 are LGHNA and YNFKEQ. V shed 4 bases and J 2 bases; nucleotides not matched to a gene: 17. This CDR3 has 18 amino acids. The CDR3 DNA follows: TGTGCCAGCAGCCGCAACTCTGAAAAGACTAGCCTCCCCTACGAGCAGTACTTC. Translating it yields CASSRNSEKTSLPYEQYF.

This clone was picked up one time. The chain couples TRBV7-9 to TRBJ2-2, with D possibly TRBD1 on 6 matching bases. The V end lost 3 bases, the J end lost 2 bases, and 13 bases lay between the germline ends. Germline V gives CDR1 SEHNR, CDR2 FQNEAQ (reference sequence). The CDR3 is made up of 16 amino acids. CDR3 region: CASSFFTGYNTGELFF. CDR3 bases: TGTGCCAGCAGCTTCTTTACAGGGTATAACACCGGGGAGCTGTTTTTT.

The chain recombines TRBV19 with TRBJ1-1; D ambiguous. V dropped 1 base and J dropped 1 base, with 13 bases sitting between them. Germline V CDR1 and CDR2: LNHDA, SQIVND (reference sequence). The CDR3 spans 16 residues. CDR3 nucleotide sequence: TGTGCCAGTAGTATAGTTCGAGAGGGAGAGAACACTGAAGCTTTCTTT. As protein: CASSIVREGENTEAFF. Full variable domain (rest looked up from reference TRBV19 and TRBJ1-1): DGGITQSPKYLFRKEGQNVTLSCEQNLNHDAMYWYRQDPGQGLRLIYYSQIVNDFQKGDIAEGYSVSREKKESFPLTVTSAQKNPTAFYLCASSIVREGENTEAFFGQGTRLTVV.

A single count supports this clone. The chain couples TRBV30 to TRBJ2-7, with a weak D call TRBD2 (6 bases). The CDR3 spans 14 residues. V dropped 3 bases and J dropped 3 bases, with 15 bases sitting between them. Germline V lookup: CDR1 GTSNPN, CDR2 SVGIG (reference sequence). The CDR3 here is CAWSSVGGGYEQYF. The CDR3 DNA reads as TGTGCCTGGAGCTCAGTGGGGGGAGGCTACGAGCAGTACTTC.

The V call is TRBV4-1, the J call TRBJ2-7; a weak D match, TRBD1 (5 bases). The germline V and J ends were trimmed by 4 bases and 4 bases, with 11 bases remaining between them. CDR3 size: 13 residues. The germline gives CDR1 MGHRA, CDR2 YSYEKL. The CDR3 region has the DNA TGCGCCAGCAGCCTTTATAGGGGTTACGAGCAGTACTTC. Protein: CASSLYRGYEQYF.

J is TRBJ1-1 and V is TRBV6-5; D possibly corresponds to TRBD1 (6 bases). The germline V gene has CDR1 MNHEY and CDR2 SVGAGI. The CDR3 is made up of 15 amino acids. Trimming shortened V by 3 bases and J by 1 base, and 12 bases separated the two germline ends. CDR3 DNA: TGTGCCAGCAGTTATACAGGGAGGGCGAACACTGAAGCTTTCTTT. Protein sequence: CASSYTGRANTEAFF.

V usage is TRBV9 and J usage is TRBJ2-1; perhaps TRBD2 as D (6 bases). With 4 bases removed from V and 8 bases from J, the gap between germline ends came to 19 bases. The CDR3 extends over 15 amino acids. Per the germline V gene, CDR1 is SGDLS and CDR2 is YYNGEE. The CDR3 loop is CASSRSGLSPHEQFF. The CDR3 region has the DNA TGTGCCAGCAGCCGCTCGGGACTTAGCCCCCATGAGCAGTTCTTC. Based on the CDR3 plus reference TRBV9 and TRBJ2-1, the full variable domain is DSGVTQTPKHLITATGQRVTLRCSPRSGDLSVYWYQQSLDQGLQFLIQYYNGEERAKGNILERFSAQQFPDLHSELNLSSLELGDSALYFCASSRSGLSPHEQFFGPGTRLTVL.

This clone was counted a single time. The chain joins TRBV4-3 to TRBJ2-7; D perhaps matches TRBD2 (6 bases). The V gene lost 2 bases and the J gene lost 0 bases, with 14 bases spanning the gap. This CDR3 has 16 residues. The germline CDR1 and CDR2 sequences are LGHNA and YSLEER. The CDR3 sequence is CASSQLPTSSSYEQYF. The CDR3 DNA is TGCGCCAGCAGCCAATTACCTACTAGCAGCTCCTACGAGCAGTACTTC.

The chain links TRBV2 to TRBJ2-5, with 7 bases that match TRBD1. Trimming took 5 bases from V and 4 from J; bases not matched to a gene: 4. Germline lookup yields CDR1 SNHLY and CDR2 FYNNEI. The CDR3 spans 13 residues. CDR3: CASSQGQRETQYF. The CDR3 bases are TGTGCCAGCAGTCAGGGACAGCGAGAGACCCAGTACTTC.